Each of the 6 T cell receptor beta chains below was sequenced from the same sample in a study of blood T cell repertoires in COVID-19. Data came from immunoSEQ multiplex PCR; TCRdb stores just in-frame clones and leaves some out. Counted here are about 500,000 clones, approximately 92% occurring once; the ten biggest clones make up 0.9%. Sequenced input: peripheral blood. The receptors originated from a man between 18 and 29 years old with COVID-19, enrolled during active disease.

The chain joins TRBV2 to TRBJ2-3; D possibly corresponds to TRBD1 (6 bases). Germline V gene data show CDR1 as SNHLY and CDR2 as FYNNEI. Trimming pared 1 base from V and 5 bases from J, leaving 13 bases between. CDR3 length: 15 amino acids. The DNA for the CDR3 is TGTGCCAGCAGTGAAGGGCAGGGGTTGTTAGATACGCAGTATTTT. Its protein is CASSEGQGLLDTQYF.

The chain combines TRBV7-3 with TRBJ2-1; D gene unclear. The CDR3 runs to 12 residues. The V gene's germline CDR1 is SGHTA and CDR2 FQGTGA. V lost 5 bases to trimming and J lost 6 bases, with 8 bases between them. In DNA form, the CDR3 reads TGTGCCAGCAGCCCGACTGGCAATGAGCAGTTCTTC. Translated, it gives CASSPTGNEQFF.

The chain employs TRBV7-9 and TRBJ1-2; D is undetermined. The CDR3 runs to 11 residues. Trimming shortened V by 7 bases and J by 10 bases, and 13 bases separated the two germline ends. The germline V gene has CDR1 SEHNR and CDR2 FQNEAQ (reference sequence). CDR3 sequence (DNA): TGTGCCAGCAACCCTCCAGTCGACTACACCTTC. Amino acid sequence: CASNPPVDYTF.

This rearrangement joins TRBV5-6 to TRBJ1-5, with 7 bases lining up with TRBD1. This CDR3 spans 15 amino acids. Germline assignment: CDR1 SGHDT and CDR2 YYEEEE. V lost 4 bases to trimming and J lost 4 bases; unmatched junction nucleotides: 8. This CDR3 reads CASSPHRGGNQPQHF. CDR3 sequence (DNA): TGTGCCAGCAGCCCCCACAGGGGTGGAAATCAGCCCCAGCATTTT.

This chain links TRBV10-3 with TRBJ1-1; D unclear. The germline gives CDR1 ENHRY, CDR2 SYGVKD. Trimming left V 3 bases short and J 8 bases short, with 7 bases between. CDR3 length: 11 residues. The CDR3 region has the DNA TGTGCCATCAGTGAAGGCGGCGAAGCTTTCTTT. Translated, it gives CAISEGGEAFF.

V usage is TRBV10-1 and J usage is TRBJ2-2; D is unclear. CDR1 and CDR2 (germline): WNHNN, SYGVQD (reference sequence). The CDR3 has 16 amino acids. V lost 2 bases and J 0 bases, leaving 10 bases between the germline ends. CDR3 in DNA: TGCGCCAGCAGTGAGAATGTCCGCGCGAACACCGGGGAGCTGTTTTTT. Translation: CASSENVRANTGELFF.